One sample yielded the 19 T cell receptor beta chains listed below, sequenced in a study of shared clonotypes between healthy human individuals. This table comes from immunoSEQ multiplex PCR, and its TCRdb copy is limited to in-frame clones, with some not included. The table shows fewer than 800,000 clones, with about 90% occurring only once. Naive CD8 cells lacked CD45RO and underwent positive selection for CCR7, leaving out terminally differentiated effector memory CD45RA+ cells. Sequencing was performed on naive CD8+ T cells sorted from blood. The receptors here all came from a man under 40 in good health.

J is TRBJ1-1 and V is TRBV11-2; 8 positions match TRBD1. There are 15 residues in the CDR3. V gave up 6 bases and J gave up 6 bases; unmatched junction bases: 12. Per the germline V gene, CDR1 is SGHAT and CDR2 is FQNNGV. CDR3 in amino acids: CASSTLETGEPEAFF. The CDR3 bases are TGTGCCAGCAGTACGCTTGAGACAGGGGAACCTGAAGCTTTCTTT.

This chain uses TRBV6-6 with TRBJ1-1; weak D call: TRBD1 (5 bases). V was trimmed by 4 bases and J by 5 bases, leaving 14 bases between them. Germline CDR1 MNHNY, CDR2 SVGAGI (reference sequence). The CDR3 has 14 residues. This CDR3 reads CASSSDDGGTEAFF. As DNA, the CDR3 is TGTGCCAGCAGTTCGGATGACGGGGGAACTGAAGCTTTCTTT.

This chain uses TRBV29-1 with TRBJ1-4; D is possibly TRBD1 (6 bases). CDR1 and CDR2 (germline): SQVTM, ANQGSEA. The CDR3 loop spans 14 amino acids. Trimming removed 0 bases from V and 3 bases from J, with 8 bases in between. DNA of the CDR3: TGCAGCGTTGAAGACAGGGGTTCTAATGAAAAACTGTTTTTT. Protein sequence: CSVEDRGSNEKLFF.

The chain carries TRBV27 and TRBJ2-5; the D is unclear. With 5 bases removed from V and 1 base from J, the gap between germline ends came to 8 bases. Germline loops: CDR1 MNHEY, CDR2 SMNVEV (reference sequence). CDR3 length: 13 residues. The CDR3 sequence: CASSPLLQETQYF. CDR3 in DNA: TGTGCCAGCAGTCCCCTCCTCCAAGAGACCCAGTACTTC.

The rearrangement uses TRBV15 and TRBJ2-3; D not resolved. The CDR3 has 16 amino acids. Germline values: CDR1 LNHNV, CDR2 YYDKDF (reference sequence). Between the trimmed V and J ends, which lost 1 base and 0 bases, there was a span of 11 bases. CDR3 DNA sequence: TGTGCCACCAGCAGAGTTCCGGAATCAAGCACAGATACGCAGTATTTT. Translation: CATSRVPESSTDTQYF.

This clone was seen just once. V gene TRBV15 combines with J gene TRBJ2-7, with a tentative D call TRBD1 (6 bases). CDR1 and CDR2 from the germline V gene are LNHNV and YYDKDF (reference sequence). V was clipped by 4 bases and J by 6 bases, with 28 bases between them. The length of the CDR3 is 18 residues. The CDR3 protein is CATSTTEKVPAGGREQYF. CDR3 DNA sequence: TGTGCCACCAGCACCACCGAAAAAGTACCGGCTGGGGGCCGCGAGCAGTACTTC.

This clone appeared a few times. CDR3 DNA: TGTGCCAGTAGTATGGCCAGCGGGAGAAGCTACAATGAGCAGTTCTTC. Protein sequence: CASSMASGRSYNEQFF. The chain is built from TRBV19 and TRBJ2-1; 8 positions match TRBD2. The CDR3 length is 16 residues. CDR1 and CDR2 (germline): LNHDA, SQIVND (reference sequence). V shed 3 bases, J shed 3 bases, and the junction held 7 bases outside the gene matches.

The rearrangement links TRBV28 to TRBJ1-5, with D uncertain. V lost 4 bases and J 4 bases, leaving 11 bases between the germline ends. The CDR3 runs to 14 residues. Germline-derived CDR1 and CDR2 are MDHEN and SYDVKM. CDR3 sequence (DNA): TGTGCCAGCAGTTATAGAATCCCTAATCAGCCCCAGCATTTT. Amino acid sequence: CASSYRIPNQPQHF.

The chain employs TRBV28 and TRBJ2-7; 7 bases line up with TRBD1. Germline loops: CDR1 MDHEN, CDR2 SYDVKM. Trimming took 5 bases from V and 2 from J; bases not matched to a gene: 12. The CDR3 covers 16 residues. This CDR3 is CASSGHPGTATYEQYF. The CDR3 bases are TGTGCCAGCAGTGGGCACCCCGGGACAGCAACCTACGAGCAGTACTTC.

The gene calls are TRBV19 and TRBJ2-7; no clear D. The V end lost 0 bases, the J end lost 3 bases, and 12 bases lay between the germline ends. The CDR3 length is 15 residues. CDR1 is LNHDA and CDR2 is SQIVND in the germline V gene (reference sequence). The CDR3 nucleotides are TGTGCCAGTAGTATAGATCTCGGACCGAACTACGAGCAGTACTTC. Protein sequence: CASSIDLGPNYEQYF.

The V and J genes are TRBV7-6 and TRBJ2-7; the D is unclear. This CDR3 contains 13 residues. Germline assignment: CDR1 SGHVS and CDR2 FNYEAQ. Trimming shortened V by 5 bases and J by 1 base, and 9 bases separated the two germline ends. CDR3 nucleotide sequence: TGTGCCAGCAGCCCGCCAATGTCCTACGAGCAGTACTTC. Protein product: CASSPPMSYEQYF.

This chain links TRBV27 with TRBJ1-1; no clear D. Trimming stripped 6 bases from V and 0 bases from J, with 14 bases between. In germline, CDR1 is MNHEY, CDR2 SMNVEV (reference sequence). The CDR3 length is 15 residues. The CDR3 here is CASSSEPFMNTEAFF. In DNA form, the CDR3 reads TGTGCCAGCAGCTCTGAACCATTTATGAACACTGAAGCTTTCTTT.

The chain has TRBV4-1 and TRBJ2-7, with a tentative D call TRBD1 (6 bases). V was cut by 2 bases and J by 4 bases, with 18 bases left in between. Germline V gene sequence: CDR1 MGHRA, CDR2 YSYEKL. The CDR3 contains 16 residues. The CDR3 is CASSQITTGKIYEQYF. CDR3 nucleotides: TGCGCCAGCAGCCAAATAACGACAGGCAAGATTTACGAGCAGTACTTC.

The chain uses TRBV2 and TRBJ2-7; D is unresolved. The CDR3 sequence is 12 residues long. Trimming left V 7 bases short and J 3 bases short, with 10 bases between. In germline, CDR1 is SNHLY, CDR2 FYNNEI. The CDR3 DNA is TGTGCCAGCATAATTCGTGGCTACGAGCAGTACTTC. Translating it yields CASIIRGYEQYF. The full variable domain, rest sourced from reference TRBV2 and TRBJ2-7, is EPEVTQTPSHQVTQMGQEVILRCVPISNHLYFYWYRQILGQKVEFLVSFYNNEISEKSEIFDDQFSVERPDGSNFTLKIRSTKLEDSAMYFCASIIRGYEQYFGPGTRLTVT.

This clone was counted once. The V and J genes are TRBV19 and TRBJ1-5; a possible D gene is TRBD1 (6 bases). The CDR3 extends over 14 amino acids. Trimming took 5 bases from V and 6 from J, leaving 14 bases between them. Germline CDR1 reads LNHDA; CDR2 reads SQIVND (reference sequence). The CDR3 DNA sequence: TGTGCCAGTAGTTGGGACATTTTGGGTCAGCCCCAGCATTTT. It specifies CASSWDILGQPQHF.

Note on this clone: This sample includes further DNA sequences coding for the same CDR3. J is TRBJ2-1 and V is TRBV7-9, with 7 bases matching TRBD2. With 1 base clipped from V and 14 bases from J, the junction kept 5 bases outside the gene matches. Per the germline V gene, CDR1 is SEHNR and CDR2 is FQNEAQ (reference sequence). CDR3 length equals 12 residues. CDR3 protein: CASSLGRGEEFF. The CDR3 bases are TGTGCCAGCAGCTTAGGTCGGGGGGAGGAGTTCTTC. Filled out from reference TRBV7-9 and TRBJ2-1, the complete variable domain reads DTGVSQNPRHKITKRGQNVTFRCDPISEHNRLYWYRQTLGQGPEFLTYFQNEAQLEKSRLLSDRFSAERPKGSFSTLEIQRTEQGDSAMYLCASSLGRGEEFFGPGTRLTVL.

This clone was seen just once. The rearrangement uses TRBV18 and TRBJ2-1; 10 bases line up with TRBD1. J lost 6 bases, V lost 5 bases, and 7 bases had no gene match. Germline assignment: CDR1 KGHSH and CDR2 LQKENI. This CDR3 spans 15 amino acids. The CDR3 spells CASSSRQGAVNEQFF. The DNA for the CDR3 is TGTGCCAGCTCATCCAGACAGGGGGCTGTCAATGAGCAGTTCTTC.

V gene TRBV29-1 combines with J gene TRBJ2-7, with TRBD1 identical over 9 bases. CDR1 is SQVTM, CDR2 ANQGSEA, per germline. V was clipped by 0 bases and J by 2 bases; unmatched bases: 11. The CDR3 extends over 17 amino acids. CDR3 residues: CSVEDFVLGQGTYEQYF. The DNA of the CDR3 is TGCAGCGTTGAAGATTTCGTGTTGGGACAGGGAACCTACGAGCAGTACTTC.

This sequence joins TRBV19 and TRBJ2-7; D may match TRBD1 or TRBD2 (6 bases each). Germline loops: CDR1 LNHDA, CDR2 SQIVND (reference sequence). This CDR3 has 15 amino acids. V shed 9 bases and J shed 2 bases, with 20 bases lying between them. The CDR3: CASLPSGGGTYEQYF. CDR3 nucleotides: TGTGCCAGCTTGCCCTCAGGAGGGGGGACCTACGAGCAGTACTTC.